Listed here is a single T cell receptor beta chain. These data are taken from a study of CXCR3-negative and CXCR3-positive naive CD8 T cells. The TRB libraries of cDNA were built by UMI-labeled 5' RACE. Following a re-call of the 5' RACE reads, TCRdb has one entry per CDR3 protein and lacks DNA. Its clone listing holds 90,000 to 100,000 distinct CDR3 sequences. Sequences were obtained from naive CXCR3- CD8+ T cells from blood. Stated subset: CD45RO-CCR7+CD27+CD95- naive CD8+ T cells lacking CXCR3 (TNR3-). This receptor was obtained from a human donor in good health. Some clones in this sample may be carry-over from other donors' samples.

This CDR3 is CASTYGTQLMDEQFF. This chain joins TRBV2 and TRBJ2-1; TCRdb outputs TRBD1, but without DNA this stays unchecked. The CDR3 spans 15 residues. Germline lookup yields CDR1 SNHLY and CDR2 FYNNEI. Full variable domain (missing parts from reference TRBV2 and TRBJ2-1): EPEVTQTPSHQVTQMGQEVILRCVPISNHLYFYWYRQILGQKVEFLVSFYNNEISEKSEIFDDQFSVERPDGSNFTLKIRSTKLEDSAMYFCASTYGTQLMDEQFFGPGTRLTVL.